The T cell receptor (beta chain) described here comes from a study of radiotherapy plus CTLA-4 blockade in lung cancer (dated by TCRdb to the late 2010s). For the study in its entirety: Objective responses occurred in 15% to 20% of enrolled patients, and 25% to 40% achieved disease control.

CDR1 and CDR2 were assigned from the germline V gene as SGHRS and YFSETQ. Inclusive of the bounding cysteine and phenylalanine, the CDR3 is 14 residues long. Here the CDR3 DNA is all that survives: 42 bases in frame from base 1. V is pared back by 4 bases and J by 6 bases, with 16 bases lying between the germline termini. A remark on this clone: This clone's antigen is unknown. Nothing much larger sits one base from this clone, and base qualities are not available.

Library generation was performed with the immunoSEQ multiplex PCR assay. TCRdb re-hosts the immuneACCESS table, in-frame sequences only. Its copies lack some clones; in the studies checked, an unresolved V gene accounts for under half of them, and the cause for the rest is not known. The sample table shows around 44,000 clones, and roughly three quarters are seen once. Roughly 2.6% of the sample lies in the top ten. The study evaluated CTLA-4 blockade (ipilimumab) given together with focal radiation therapy in patients who had chemo-refractory metastatic non-small-cell lung cancer. What the study reported, not specific to this receptor: Early dynamic changes in blood T cell clones, together with increased serum interferon-beta after radiation, were reported as the strongest predictors of response. After treatment with radiotherapy and ipilimumab, TCR clones that originated in tumors expanded in peripheral blood.

Source: peripheral blood, taken from a patient treated with radiotherapy plus ipilimumab. This receptor was identified in a human donor with non-small cell lung cancer whose response to radiotherapy plus ipilimumab could not be evaluated. The chain links TRBV5-1 with TRBJ1-2; no D gene call is confident. The encoded CDR3 is CASSPFGGLDGYTF. The nucleotide sequence is TGCGCCAGCAGCCCATTTGGAGGGCTAGATGGCTACACCTTC.